Reported below is one T cell receptor (beta chain). Antigen unknown. These data are taken from a study of cytomegalovirus exposure and HLA in healthy donors. It was with 60 Vbeta and 13 Jbeta primers that the PCR ran. Clones were sequenced by immunoSEQ multiplex PCR, and TCRdb holds only the in-frame ones, with some missing. The data hold about 130,000 clones, with over 50% observed a single time. Germline V gene data show CDR1 as SGHDN and CDR2 as FVKESK. Trimming pared 0 bases from V and 4 bases from J, leaving 16 bases between. The CDR3 runs to 16 residues. Study conclusions and caveats: TCR beta sequences numbering 16,951 were associated with HLA alleles at 0.05 false discovery rate in a later analysis. Some V segments, including TRBV6-2 and TRBV6-3, were excluded as indistinguishable.

The sample was PBMCs. The chain has TRBV14 and TRBJ2-7; a possible D gene is TRBD2 (6 bases). The TCR comes from a human donor in good health. The CDR3 loop is CASSQDSGSGLYEQYF. In DNA, the CDR3 is TGTGCCAGCAGCCAAGATAGCGGCAGCGGGTTGTACGAGCAGTACTTC.